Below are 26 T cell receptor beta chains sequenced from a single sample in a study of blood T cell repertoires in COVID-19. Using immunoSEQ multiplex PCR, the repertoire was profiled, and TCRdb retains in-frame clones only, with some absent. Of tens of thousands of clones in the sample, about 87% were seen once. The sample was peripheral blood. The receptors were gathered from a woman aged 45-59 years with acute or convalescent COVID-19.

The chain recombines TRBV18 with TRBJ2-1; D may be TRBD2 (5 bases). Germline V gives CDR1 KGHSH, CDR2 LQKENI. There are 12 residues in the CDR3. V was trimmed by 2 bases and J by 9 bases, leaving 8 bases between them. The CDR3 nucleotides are TGTGCCAGCTCACCAGAGGGTGTTGAGCAGTTCTTC. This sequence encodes CASSPEGVEQFF.

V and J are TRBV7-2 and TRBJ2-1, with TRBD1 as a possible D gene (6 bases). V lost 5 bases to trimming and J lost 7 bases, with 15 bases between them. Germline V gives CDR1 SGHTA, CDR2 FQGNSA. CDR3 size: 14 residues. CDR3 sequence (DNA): TGTGCCAGCAGCCGGGTAGGGGGTGATAATGAGCAGTTCTTC. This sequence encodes CASSRVGGDNEQFF.

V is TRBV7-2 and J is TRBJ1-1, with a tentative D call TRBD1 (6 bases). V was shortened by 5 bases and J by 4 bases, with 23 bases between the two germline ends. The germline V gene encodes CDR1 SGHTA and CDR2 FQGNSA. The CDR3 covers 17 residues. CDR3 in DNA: TGTGCCAGCAGCCCGGCGTGGGGGGGGCCCATTCCCACTGAAGCTTTCTTT. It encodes CASSPAWGGPIPTEAFF.

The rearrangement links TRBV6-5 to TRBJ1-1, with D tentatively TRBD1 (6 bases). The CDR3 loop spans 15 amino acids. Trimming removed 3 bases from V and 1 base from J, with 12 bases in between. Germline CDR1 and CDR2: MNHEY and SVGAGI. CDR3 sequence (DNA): TGTGCCAGCAGTTATAGGCTGGACAGGAACACTGAAGCTTTCTTT. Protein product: CASSYRLDRNTEAFF.

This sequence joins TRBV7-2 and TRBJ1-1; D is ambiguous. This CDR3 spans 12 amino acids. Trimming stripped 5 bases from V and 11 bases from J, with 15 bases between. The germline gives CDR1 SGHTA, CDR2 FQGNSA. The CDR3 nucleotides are TGTGCCAGCAGCCGTCAGGAATCGTTGGCTTTCTTT. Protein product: CASSRQESLAFF.

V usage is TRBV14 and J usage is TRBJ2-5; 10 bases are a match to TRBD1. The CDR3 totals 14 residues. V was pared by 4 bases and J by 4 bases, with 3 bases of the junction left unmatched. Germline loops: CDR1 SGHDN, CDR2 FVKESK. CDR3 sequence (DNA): TGTGCCAGCAGCCGGGACAGGGGTGGAGAGACCCAGTACTTC. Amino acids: CASSRDRGGETQYF.

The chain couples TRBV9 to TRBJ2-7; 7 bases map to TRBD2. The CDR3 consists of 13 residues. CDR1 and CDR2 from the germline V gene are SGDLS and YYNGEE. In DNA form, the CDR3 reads TGTGCTTCCAACGCGGGGGACTCCTACGAGCAGTACTTC. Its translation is CASNAGDSYEQYF.

Written as DNA, the CDR3 is TGCGCCAGCAGCCAGATGGGGGCCAACACTGAAGCTTTCTTT. It encodes CASSQMGANTEAFF. The V call is TRBV5-1, the J call TRBJ1-1; D is perhaps TRBD1 (6 bases). With 4 bases removed from V and 2 bases from J, the gap between germline ends came to 12 bases. The length of the CDR3 is 14 residues. CDR1 is SGHRS and CDR2 is YFSETQ in the germline V gene.

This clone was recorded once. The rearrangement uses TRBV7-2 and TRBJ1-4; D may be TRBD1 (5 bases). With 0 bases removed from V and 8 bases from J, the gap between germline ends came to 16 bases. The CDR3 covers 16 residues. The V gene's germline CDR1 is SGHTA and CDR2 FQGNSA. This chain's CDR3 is CASSLAGQGIREKLFF. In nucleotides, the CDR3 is TGTGCCAGCAGCTTAGCGGGGCAGGGAATAAGGGAAAAACTGTTTTTT.

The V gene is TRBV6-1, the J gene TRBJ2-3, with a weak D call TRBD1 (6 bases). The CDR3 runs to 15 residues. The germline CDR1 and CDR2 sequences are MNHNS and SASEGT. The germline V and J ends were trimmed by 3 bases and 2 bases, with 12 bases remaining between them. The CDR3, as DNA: TGTGCCAGCAGTGAGGGGGCAGTCCTCACAGATACGCAGTATTTT. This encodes CASSEGAVLTDTQYF.

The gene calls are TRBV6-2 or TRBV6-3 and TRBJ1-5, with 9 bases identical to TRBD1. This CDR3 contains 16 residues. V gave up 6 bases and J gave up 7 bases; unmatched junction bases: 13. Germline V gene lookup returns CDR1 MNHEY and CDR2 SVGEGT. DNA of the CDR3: TGTGCCAGCAGCAACCGGGACAGGGCAACGGGGCAGCCCCAGCATTTT. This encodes CASSNRDRATGQPQHF.

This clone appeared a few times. The CDR3 sequence: CASSNPGQGSTEAFF. The DNA of the CDR3 is TGTGCCAGCAGTAATCCGGGACAGGGGTCCACTGAAGCTTTCTTT. The chain joins TRBV27 to TRBJ1-1; 10 bases line up with TRBD1. The ends lost 5 bases at V and 4 bases at J; junction bases unmatched: 7. This CDR3 region has 15 residues. Germline values: CDR1 MNHEY, CDR2 SMNVEV (reference sequence).

The CDR3, as DNA: TGTGCCTGGAGTGTACGCGCTGGGGAGCTGTTTTTT. Encoded protein: CAWSVRAGELFF. This chain uses TRBV30 with TRBJ2-2; unclear D gene. The germline gives CDR1 GTSNPN, CDR2 SVGIG (reference sequence). The V gene lost 0 bases and the J gene lost 8 bases, with 7 bases spanning the gap. The CDR3 runs 12 residues.

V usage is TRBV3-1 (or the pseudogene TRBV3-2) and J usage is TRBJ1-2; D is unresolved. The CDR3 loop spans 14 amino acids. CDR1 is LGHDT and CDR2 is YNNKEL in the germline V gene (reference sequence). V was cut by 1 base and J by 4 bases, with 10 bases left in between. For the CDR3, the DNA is TGTGCCAGCAGCCAAGTCTTACGGAGCTATGGCTACACCTTC. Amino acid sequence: CASSQVLRSYGYTF.

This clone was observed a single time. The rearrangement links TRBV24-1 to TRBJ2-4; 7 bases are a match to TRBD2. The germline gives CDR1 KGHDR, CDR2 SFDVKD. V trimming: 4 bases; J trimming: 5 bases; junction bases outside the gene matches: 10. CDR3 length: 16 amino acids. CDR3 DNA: TGTGCCACCAGTGACTCGTCGGGGGGTGTCCAAAACATTCAGTACTTC. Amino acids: CATSDSSGGVQNIQYF.

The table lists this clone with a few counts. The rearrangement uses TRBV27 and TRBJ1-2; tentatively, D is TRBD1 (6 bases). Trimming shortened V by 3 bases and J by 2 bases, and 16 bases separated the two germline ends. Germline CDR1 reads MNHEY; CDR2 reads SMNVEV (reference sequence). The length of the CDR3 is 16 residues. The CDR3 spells CASSFTGTQWNYGYTF. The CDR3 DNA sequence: TGTGCCAGCAGTTTTACCGGGACACAATGGAACTATGGCTACACCTTC.

CDR3 in DNA: TGCGCCAGCAGCCCGCAAAAGACTAGCGGCAAAGAGACCCAGTACTTC. It specifies CASSPQKTSGKETQYF. The J gene is TRBJ2-5, the V gene TRBV4-1, with 9 bases aligning to TRBD2. CDR1 and CDR2 from the germline V gene are MGHRA and YSYEKL. This CDR3 contains 16 residues. Losses at the gene ends were 4 bases for V and 3 bases for J; bases not matched to a gene: 9.

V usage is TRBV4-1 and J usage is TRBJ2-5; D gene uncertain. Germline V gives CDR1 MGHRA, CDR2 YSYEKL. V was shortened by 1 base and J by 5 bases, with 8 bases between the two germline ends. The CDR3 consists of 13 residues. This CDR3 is CASSQVLLETQYF. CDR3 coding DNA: TGCGCCAGCAGCCAAGTACTCCTGGAGACCCAGTACTTC.

CDR3 bases: TGCGCCAGCAGCTTGGTTCTTACTAGCGGATACAATGAGCAGTTCTTC. It codes for CASSLVLTSGYNEQFF. The V call is TRBV5-1, the J call TRBJ2-1; 8 bases agree with TRBD2. The V gene's germline CDR1 is SGHRS and CDR2 YFSETQ. V lost 0 bases, J lost 4 bases, and 6 bases stayed unmatched. CDR3 length: 16 residues.

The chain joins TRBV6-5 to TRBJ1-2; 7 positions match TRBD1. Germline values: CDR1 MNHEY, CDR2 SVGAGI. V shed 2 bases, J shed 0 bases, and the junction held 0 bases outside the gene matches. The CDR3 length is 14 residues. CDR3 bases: TGTGCCAGCAGTTACGACAGGGCTAACTATGGCTACACCTTC. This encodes CASSYDRANYGYTF.

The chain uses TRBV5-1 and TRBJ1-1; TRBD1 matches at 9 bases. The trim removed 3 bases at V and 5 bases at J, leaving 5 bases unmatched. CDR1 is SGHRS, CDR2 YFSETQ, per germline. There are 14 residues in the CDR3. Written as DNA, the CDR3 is TGCGCCAGCAGCTCTACAGGGGGCACTACTGAAGCTTTCTTT. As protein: CASSSTGGTTEAFF.

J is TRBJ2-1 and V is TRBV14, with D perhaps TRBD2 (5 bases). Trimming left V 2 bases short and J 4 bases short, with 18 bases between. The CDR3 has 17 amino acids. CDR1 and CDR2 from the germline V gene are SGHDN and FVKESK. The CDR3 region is CASSQMSPRASYNEQFF. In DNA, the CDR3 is TGTGCCAGCAGCCAAATGTCCCCGCGGGCCTCTTACAATGAGCAGTTCTTC.

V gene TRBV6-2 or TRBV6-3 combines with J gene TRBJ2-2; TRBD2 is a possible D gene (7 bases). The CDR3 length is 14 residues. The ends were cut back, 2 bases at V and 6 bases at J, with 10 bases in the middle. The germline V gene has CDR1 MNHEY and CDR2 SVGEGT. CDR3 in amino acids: CASSYEGGPGELFF. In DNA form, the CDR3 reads TGTGCCAGCAGTTACGAGGGGGGGCCCGGGGAGCTGTTTTTT.

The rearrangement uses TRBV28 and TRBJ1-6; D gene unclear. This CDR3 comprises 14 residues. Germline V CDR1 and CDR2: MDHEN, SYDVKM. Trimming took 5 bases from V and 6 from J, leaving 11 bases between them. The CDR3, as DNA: TGTGCCAGCAGTCCTCCGATGAGTAATTCACCCCTCCACTTT. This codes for CASSPPMSNSPLHF. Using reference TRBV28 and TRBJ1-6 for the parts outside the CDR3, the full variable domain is DVKVTQSSRYLVKRTGEKVFLECVQDMDHENMFWYRQDPGLGLRLIYFSYDVKMKEKGDIPEGYSVSREKKERFSLILESASTNQTSMYLCASSPPMSNSPLHFGNGTRLTVT.

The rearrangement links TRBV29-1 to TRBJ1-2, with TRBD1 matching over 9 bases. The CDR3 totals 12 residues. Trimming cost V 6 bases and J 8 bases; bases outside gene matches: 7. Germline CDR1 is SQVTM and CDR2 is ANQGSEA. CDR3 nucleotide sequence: TGCAGCGTCGACGACAGGGGGGGCGGCTACACCTTC. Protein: CSVDDRGGGYTF.

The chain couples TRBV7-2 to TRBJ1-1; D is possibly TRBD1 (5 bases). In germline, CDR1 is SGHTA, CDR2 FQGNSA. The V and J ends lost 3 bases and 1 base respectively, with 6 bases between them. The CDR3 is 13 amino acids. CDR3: CASSLGQNTEAFF. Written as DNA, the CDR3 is TGTGCCAGCAGCTTGGGGCAGAACACTGAAGCTTTCTTT. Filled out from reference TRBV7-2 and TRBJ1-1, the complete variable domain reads GAGVSQSPSNKVTEKGKDVELRCDPISGHTALYWYRQSLGQGLEFLIYFQGNSAPDKSGLPSDRFSAERTGGSVSTLTIQRTQQEDSAVYLCASSLGQNTEAFFGQGTRLTVV.